The source of this T cell receptor beta chain is a study of blood T cell repertoires in COVID-19. On the study more broadly: In each case, the material was cDNA or gDNA derived from T cells, B-cell-depleted T cells, or PBMCs.

The CDR3 has 14 residues. The V end was cut by 0 bases, the J end by 1 base, with 7 bases between. Germline V lookup: CDR1 SGHNT, CDR2 YYREEE (reference sequence). Sequencing used immunoSEQ multiplex PCR; TCRdb keeps in-frame clones, though not all of them. This sample carries about 300,000 clones, approximately 82% of them seen once, and the ten largest clones take approximately 1.2%. Sequenced input: peripheral blood. This sequence was found in a woman aged 50 to 60 with acute or convalescent COVID-19. The chain couples TRBV5-4 to TRBJ1-1, with D possibly TRBD1 on 5 matching bases. The CDR3 spells CASSLDRRNTEAFF. CDR3 nucleotide sequence: TGTGCCAGCAGCTTGGACAGGAGGAACACTGAAGCTTTCTTT.